This T cell receptor (beta chain) was sequenced in a study of T cell responses to AZD1222 COVID-19 vaccine. Study-level information: Some second doses came at about 4 weeks and others at about 12 weeks; these were pooled. Study-wide findings and caveats: Spike-specific TCR breadth and depth went up after people got two AZD1222 doses. Of spike-specific TCRs, nearly half reportedly target regions left unmutated in variants.

In the case of this clone: The antigen is not known.

Profiled with immunoSEQ multiplex PCR; TCRdb holds only in-frame clones, not every one. The sample includes roughly 93,000 clones, 89% seen only once; the top ten take 1.6%. The CDR3 contains 16 residues. V lost 4 bases and J lost 2, with 13 bases in between. The germline V gene encodes CDR1 SGHKS and CDR2 YYEKEE (reference sequence). The TCR comes from an adult in good health. J is TRBJ1-6 and V is TRBV5-5; D perhaps matches TRBD1 (6 bases). The sample here was peripheral blood, taken on day 0 of AZD1222 vaccination. CDR3 loop: CASSITGLTYNSPLHF. In DNA, the CDR3 is TGTGCCAGCAGCATTACAGGGCTAACCTATAATTCACCCCTCCACTTT.